Listed below are T cell receptor beta chains from one sample, sequenced in a study of shared clonotypes between healthy human individuals. Using immunoSEQ multiplex PCR, the repertoire was profiled, and TCRdb retains in-frame clones only, with some absent. Of 550,000 to 700,000 clones in the sample, about 80% are singletons; the top ten hold around 2%. Sequenced: memory CD4+ T cells sorted from blood. These receptors were taken from a woman in her 30s in good health. Both conserved end residues are part of each CDR3. The D gene is left open where the match is weak. The size of a clone is reported for some rows only, either as once, few or many, or as a class for expanded clones.

d_gene	v_gene	j_gene	abundance	CDR3nt	CDR3aa
TRBD2	TRBV11-2	TRBJ2-7	NA	TGTGCCAGCACCCCTAGCGGAAAAGGGGACGAGCAGTACTTC	CASTPSGKGDEQYF
TRBD2	TRBV11-3	TRBJ2-1	NA	TGTGCCAGCAGCTTAGAGGGACTAGCGGGAGACATCAATGAGCAGTTCTTC	CASSLEGLAGDINEQFF
TRBD2	TRBV27	TRBJ2-3	NA	TGTGCCAGCAGTATCCGGACTAGCGGGAGGGTCCCAGATACGCAGTATTTT	CASSIRTSGRVPDTQYF
TRBD1	TRBV14	TRBJ2-7	few	TGTGCCAGCAGCCAAGCGACAGGGGGGGCCGAGCAGTACTTC	CASSQATGGAEQYF
NA	TRBV19	TRBJ2-1	NA	TGTGCCAGTAAGGGCCGGGAGAATAACAATGAGCAGTTCTTC	CASKGRENNNEQFF
TRBD2	TRBV28	TRBJ2-5	NA	TGTGCCAGCAGTTTGCTAGCGGGAGCGGGGACCCAGTACTTC	CASSLLAGAGTQYF
TRBD2	TRBV5-1	TRBJ2-5	many	TGCGCCAGCAGCTTAGGGACTAGCGGCGAGACCCAGTACTTC	CASSLGTSGETQYF
TRBD2	TRBV7-9	TRBJ2-3	NA	TGTGCCAGCAGCACTAGCGGGAGGGATACGCAGTATTTT	CASSTSGRDTQYF
NA	TRBV5-1	TRBJ2-3	NA	TGCGCCAGCAGCTTGGGTACAGGCACAGATACGCAGTATTTT	CASSLGTGTDTQYF
TRBD1	TRBV19	TRBJ2-3	NA	TGTGCCAGTAGTAGCCGACAGGGATTGACAGATACGCAGTATTTT	CASSSRQGLTDTQYF
NA	TRBV6-1	TRBJ2-7	NA	TGTGCCAGCAGTGAAGCAGGAACTAGCCCCTACGAGCAGTACTTC	CASSEAGTSPYEQYF
TRBD1	TRBV5-6	TRBJ1-2	few	TGTGCCAGCAGCCCCCCGGGACAGGGGAACTATGGCTACACCTTC	CASSPPGQGNYGYTF
TRBD1	TRBV27	TRBJ1-4	NA	TGTGCCAGTAGCTCGGGACAGCAGGTGGGGGGGATTGAAAAACTGTTTTTT	CASSSGQQVGGIEKLFF
NA	TRBV6-5	TRBJ2-7	NA	TGTGCCAGCAGTTACAACAGGGACGACGAGCAGTACTTC	CASSYNRDDEQYF
NA	TRBV10-2	TRBJ2-7	NA	TGCGCCAGCAGTGAGACAGGGTTTTACGAGCAGTACTTC	CASSETGFYEQYF
NA	TRBV6-1	TRBJ1-3	once	TGTGCCAGCAGCGGGGAACCCCTCTCTGGAAACACCATATATTTT	CASSGEPLSGNTIYF
TRBD1	TRBV5-1	TRBJ2-7	NA	TGCGCCAGCAGCTTGGCCACAGGGGGCTACGAGCAGTACTTC	CASSLATGGYEQYF
NA	TRBV5-1	TRBJ2-1	NA	TGCGCCAGCAGCGAAATTTTAGGGGATGTAGAGTCCTACAATGAGCAGTTCTTC	CASSEILGDVESYNEQFF
TRBD1	TRBV19	TRBJ2-1	NA	TGTGCCAGTAGTGTCCCCATCGGACAGGGTTCAAACAATGAGCAGTTCTTC	CASSVPIGQGSNNEQFF
NA	TRBV7-9	TRBJ1-3	few	TGTGCCAGCAGCTTCTCCGGGACGAATCTAGTAAACACCATATATTTT	CASSFSGTNLVNTIYF
NA	TRBV6-6	TRBJ2-7	NA	TGTGCCAGCACCCGTTCCGGGACAGCGGGCCACGAGCAGTACTTC	CASTRSGTAGHEQYF
NA	TRBV5-6	TRBJ2-7	once	TGTGCCAGCAGCCCCCTGGACAGCTCCTACGAGCAGTACTTC	CASSPLDSSYEQYF
NA	TRBV5-1	TRBJ2-2	NA	TGCGCCAGCAGCCTGGGTTCGGGAGTAACCGGGGAGCTGTTTTTT	CASSLGSGVTGELFF
NA	TRBV2	TRBJ2-7	NA	TGTGCCAGCAGTGAAAGAGTCATGGGGTACGAGCAGTACTTC	CASSERVMGYEQYF
TRBD2	TRBV6-1	TRBJ2-3	NA	TGTGCCAGCAGTGAGGCTGGGACTACCTCTAGCACAGATACGCAGTATTTT	CASSEAGTTSSTDTQYF
TRBD2	TRBV5-6	TRBJ2-3	NA	TGTGCCAGCAGCCGGGGCGGGGGTACCTTTAGCACAGATACGCAGTATTTT	CASSRGGGTFSTDTQYF
NA	TRBV6-5	TRBJ2-2	NA	TGTGCCAGCAGGAAAGGGAACACCGGGGAGCTGTTTTTT	CASRKGNTGELFF
NA	TRBV9	TRBJ2-7	NA	TGTGCCAGCAGCGTAGACGGGAGAGCCCACTACGAGCAGTACTTC	CASSVDGRAHYEQYF
TRBD2	TRBV30	TRBJ2-5	NA	TGTGCCTGGAGGGTTAGCGGGAGTCTGAACTTC	CAWRVSGSLNF
NA	TRBV28	TRBJ2-6	NA	TGTGCCAGCGCCCTTAACGGGGGCTCTGGGGCCAACGTCCTGACTTTC	CASALNGGSGANVLTF
NA	TRBV5-1	TRBJ2-7	NA	TGCGCCAGCAGGGAAGGAGTAAACGAGCAGTACTTC	CASREGVNEQYF
NA	TRBV19	TRBJ2-7	many	TGTGCCAGTAGTGGCCCGGGACGCCTCTCCTACGAGCAGTACTTC	CASSGPGRLSYEQYF
NA	TRBV29-1	TRBJ1-5	NA	TGCAGCGTTGAAGTGGAGGGCCATCAGCCCCAGCATTTT	CSVEVEGHQPQHF
NA	TRBV4-1	TRBJ2-2	NA	TGCGCCAGCAGTCTTGGTTCAGGGTTCACCGGGGAGCTGTTTTTT	CASSLGSGFTGELFF
NA	TRBV9	TRBJ2-3	many	TGTGCCAGCAGCGGGGGTTTCCTTGGCACAGATACGCAGTATTTT	CASSGGFLGTDTQYF
TRBD1	TRBV2	TRBJ2-3	NA	TGTGCCAGCAGAGACCGGACAGGGGTAGATACGCAGTATTTT	CASRDRTGVDTQYF
NA	TRBV6-6	TRBJ2-6	once	TGTGCCAGCACCCAGGGCTCTGGGGCCAACGTCCTGACTTTC	CASTQGSGANVLTF
NA	TRBV6-6	TRBJ1-4	NA	TGTGCCAGCAGTCCTCAGGACACTAATGAAAAACTGTTTTTT	CASSPQDTNEKLFF
TRBD1	TRBV29-1	TRBJ2-2	NA	TGCAGCACACGGACAGGGAGAACCGGGGAGCTGTTTTTT	CSTRTGRTGELFF
TRBD2	TRBV4-1	TRBJ2-3	once	TGCGCCAGCAGCCAAGATGGGGCCGCGGGAGGTCTGGATACGCAGTATTTT	CASSQDGAAGGLDTQYF
NA	TRBV9	TRBJ2-1	NA	TGTGCCAGCACCATTAGCGGAGTTAACTACAATGAGCAGTTCTTC	CASTISGVNYNEQFF
NA	TRBV6-6	TRBJ2-1	NA	TGTGCCAGCAGTTACTCTGGGAATGAGCAGTTCTTC	CASSYSGNEQFF
NA	TRBV27	TRBJ1-2	NA	TGTGCCAGCAGGCCCGCAGACCACTATGGCTACACCTTC	CASRPADHYGYTF
NA	TRBV2	TRBJ2-4	NA	TGTGCCAGCAGTGAAGGCGAGGGGTCCAAAAACATTCAGTACTTC	CASSEGEGSKNIQYF
NA	TRBV28	TRBJ1-2	NA	TGTGCCAGCACCACGACAGGCGATGGCTACACCTTC	CASTTTGDGYTF